The text below deals with one T cell receptor (beta chain). The antigen remains undetermined. This PCR relied on a set of 60 Vbeta primers and 13 Jbeta primers. Clones were sequenced by immunoSEQ multiplex PCR, and TCRdb holds only the in-frame ones, with some missing. Here the sample spans 150,000 to 200,000 clones, roughly 80% being singletons. This sample is drawn from a study of cytomegalovirus exposure and HLA in healthy donors. Study results and limitations: Researchers reported in a later analysis that a missense DCLRE1C variant was tied to TCR beta V- and J-gene trimming. CMV serostatus was the only recorded immune exposure for donors.

V lost 4 bases to trimming and J lost 4 bases; unmatched junction nucleotides: 8. Looked up from germline, CDR1 is SQVTM and CDR2 is ANQGSEA. The CDR3 has 15 amino acids. The source material was PBMCs. The sequence came from a female donor in good health and CMV-seronegative. The chain links TRBV29-1 to TRBJ1-4; TRBD1 aligns across 8 bases. In DNA, the CDR3 is TGCAGCGTTGCCCCTTCAGGGGGCAATAATGAAAAACTGTTTTTT. Its translation: CSVAPSGGNNEKLFF.